This T cell receptor beta chain is from a study of T cells in Graves' hyperthyroidism and ophthalmopathy. For Graves' hyperthyroidism to be stable, ophthalmopathy could not progress within 18 months. Clinical symptoms, serum thyroxine, TRAb, thyroid ultrasound and orbital computed tomography informed diagnoses. TCR beta CDR3 sequences were amplified from RNA transcripts. First-round RT-PCR with HTBI primers amplified the TCR CDR3 region. MiXCR was run by TCRdb on the multiplex PCR reads, yielding one entry per CDR3 protein. The profile shows hundreds of thousands of distinct CDR3 sequences, approximately 14% of them singletons. V lost 5 bases to trimming and J lost 6 bases; unmatched junction nucleotides: 21. This CDR3 has 18 amino acids. Per germline, CDR1 MNHNS and CDR2 SASEGT. This clonotype was seen at least ten times.

The origin of this receptor is a woman younger than 35 with Graves' hyperthyroidism. The chain employs TRBV6-1 and TRBJ1-1; 7 bases line up with TRBD1. The sequencing input was blood. In nucleotides, the CDR3 is TGTGCCAGCAGTCCCAGGGTACCCACAGGGGCCCTAGCCGCTGAAGCTTTCTTT. Encoded protein: CASSPRVPTGALAAEAFF.